Below, 16 T cell receptor beta chains from the same sample are listed, as sequenced in a study of identical twins (dated by TCRdb to 2016 to 2018). Library prep was done by 5' RACE. TCRdb lists the instrument as Illumina HiSeq 2000. The public reads were reprocessed in TCRdb via fastp at Q25 and MiXCR, keeping in-frame beta chains. Rows matching on CDR3 protein sequence are summarized as one entry with the most common DNA and genes. Across this sample there are roughly 710,000 distinct CDR3 sequences, with approximately 6.1% seen only once. The ten largest clones take up approximately 1.6% of the sample. Specimen: naive T cells sorted from blood. The cell subset or site label, as the study defines it: cells isolated with a human naive T-cell isolation kit. Source of these receptors: a man aged 18 to 35 in good health.

This sequence joins TRBV10-3 and TRBJ1-1; the D is unclear. Germline lookup yields CDR1 ENHRY and CDR2 SYGVKD. Trimming took off 0 bases at V and 3 bases at J, with 8 bases between the two ends. There are 14 residues in the CDR3. CDR3 loop: CAISESGRHTEAFF. CDR3 bases: TGTGCCATCAGTGAGTCAGGACGGCACACTGAAGCTTTCTTT.

This clonotype was detected only a few times. V gene TRBV20-1 combines with J gene TRBJ2-6, with D possibly matching TRBD1 (5 bases). Germline CDR1 DFQATT, CDR2 SNEGSKA (reference sequence). V lost 0 bases, J lost 2 bases, and 8 bases lay in between. There are 15 residues in the CDR3. The CDR3 region has the DNA TGCAGTGCTAGAGATCCCAGGGCTGGGGCCAACGTCCTGACTTTC. Its protein product is CSARDPRAGANVLTF.

This clonotype was detected a few times. This rearrangement joins TRBV6-6 to TRBJ1-5, with 7 bases that match TRBD1. The ends lost 8 bases at V and 3 bases at J; junction bases unmatched: 4. This CDR3 has 13 residues. The V gene's germline CDR1 is MNHNY and CDR2 SVGAGI (reference sequence). The CDR3 reads CASDRVDNQPQHF. The CDR3 coding sequence is TGTGCCAGCGACAGGGTCGACAATCAGCCCCAGCATTTT.

The rearrangement uses TRBV12-3 or TRBV12-4 and TRBJ1-5; possible D gene TRBD1, 6 bases. This CDR3 spans 18 amino acids. V lost 4 bases, J lost 5 bases, and 24 bases lay in between. CDR3 amino acids: CASSSQVGATYRDQPQHF. The CDR3 DNA reads as TGTGCCAGCAGTTCTCAAGTGGGGGCGACCTATAGAGATCAGCCCCAGCATTTT.

There are many counts of this clonotype. The genes are TRBV5-1 and TRBJ1-2; maybe TRBD1 (5 bases). With 0 bases removed from V and 5 bases from J, the gap between germline ends came to 17 bases. CDR3 length: 16 residues. Germline-derived CDR1 and CDR2 are SGHRS and YFSETQ. The CDR3 loop reads CASSLEGITVAYGYTF. The CDR3 DNA sequence: TGCGCCAGCAGCTTGGAGGGGATTACGGTGGCTTATGGCTACACCTTC.

This clonotype was recorded once. A read error may explain this, as a much larger clone is one base away. The genes are TRBV27 and TRBJ2-7; TRBD1 might be the D (6 bases). This CDR3 contains 13 residues. The germline gives CDR1 MNHEY, CDR2 SMNVEV (reference sequence). The V and J ends lost 5 bases and 5 bases respectively, with 13 bases between them. CDR3 loop: CASSITGCNEQYF. DNA of the CDR3: TGTGCCAGCAGTATAACAGGGTGCAACGAGCAGTACTTC.

This clonotype was observed many times. CDR3 sequence (DNA): TGCAGCGTCGCGCTACACTTCTCTAGCACAGATACGCAGTATTTT. This gives the protein CSVALHFSSTDTQYF. The chain uses TRBV29-1 and TRBJ2-3, with unresolved D. V was clipped by 6 bases and J by 0 bases, with 16 bases between them. Germline V gives CDR1 SQVTM, CDR2 ANQGSEA. This CDR3 region has 15 residues.

There are many counts of this clonotype. The rearrangement joins TRBV19 to TRBJ2-3; D unresolved. The CDR3 contains 14 residues. V lost 3 bases and J 2 bases, leaving 9 bases between the germline ends. Germline CDR1 LNHDA, CDR2 SQIVND (reference sequence). The CDR3 coding sequence is TGTGCCAGTAGTATTAGTGCAGCCACAGATACGCAGTATTTT. Its protein is CASSISAATDTQYF.

V gene TRBV5-5 combines with J gene TRBJ1-4; weak D call: TRBD1 (6 bases). The ends were cut back, 0 bases at V and 7 bases at J, with 22 bases in the middle. The CDR3 contains 18 residues. CDR1 and CDR2 from the germline V gene are SGHKS and YYEKEE (reference sequence). The CDR3 loop reads CASSLVGQGDGVGEKLFF. The CDR3 DNA is TGTGCCAGCAGCTTGGTGGGACAAGGAGATGGGGTTGGTGAAAAACTGTTTTTT.

A few counts support this clonotype. The chain carries TRBV27 and TRBJ2-7; D perhaps matches TRBD2 (6 bases). The CDR3 length is 14 residues. Per the germline V gene, CDR1 is MNHEY and CDR2 is SMNVEV (reference sequence). Between the trimmed V and J ends, which lost 6 bases and 1 base, there was a span of 13 bases. The CDR3 region has the DNA TGTGCCAGCAGGGGGGACTCTCCTTCCTACGAGCAGTACGTC. This gives the protein CASRGDSPSYEQYV.

This clonotype occurred many times. This rearrangement joins TRBV20-1 to TRBJ2-5; D not resolved. Trimming cost V 1 base and J 1 base, with 7 bases left between them. The CDR3 is made up of 13 amino acids. Germline assignment: CDR1 DFQATT and CDR2 SNEGSKA (reference sequence). The CDR3 sequence is CSARGTRQETQYF. The CDR3 region has the DNA TGCAGTGCTAGAGGGACCCGCCAAGAGACCCAGTACTTC.

For this clonotype: Germline is not matched at one junction end, which may reflect a read error. The chain links TRBV7-6 to TRBJ1-1; unclear D gene. Germline V gene sequence: CDR1 SGHVS, CDR2 FNYEAQ. This CDR3 contains 16 residues. The CDR3 is CASSPAVGRRNTEDFF. CDR3 in DNA: TGTGCCAGCAGCCCAGCCGTAGGGCGGAGAAACACTGAAGATTTCTTT. The variable domain in full, completed from reference TRBV7-6 and TRBJ1-1, reads GAGVSQSPRYKVTKRGQDVALRCDPISGHVSLYWYRQALGQGPEFLTYFNYEAQQDKSGLPNDRFSAERPEGSISTLTIQRTEQRDSAMYRCASSPAVGRRNTEDFFGQGTRLTVV.

This clonotype occurred many times. For the CDR3, the DNA is TGTGCCAGCAGACCAGGGACGGGACAGGGAGCGGCAACTAATGAAAAACTGTTTTTT. Encoded protein: CASRPGTGQGAATNEKLFF. The chain employs TRBV11-1 and TRBJ1-4, with TRBD1 identical over 9 bases. The CDR3 sequence is 19 residues long. The germline V gene has CDR1 SGHAT and CDR2 FQDESV (reference sequence). V shed 6 bases and J 0 bases; nucleotides not matched to a gene: 14.

This clonotype was seen a handful of times. The V and J genes are TRBV14 and TRBJ2-1; D unresolved. The CDR3 has 12 residues. The V end was cut by 0 bases, the J end by 12 bases, with 9 bases between. CDR1 is SGHDN, CDR2 FVKESK, per germline. This CDR3 is CASSQDYSRQFF. In nucleotides, the CDR3 is TGTGCCAGCAGCCAAGATTATAGCAGGCAGTTCTTC.

This clonotype came up many times. The V and J genes are TRBV7-8 and TRBJ2-7; D possibly matches TRBD1 or TRBD2 (7 bases each). Germline CDR1 SGHVS, CDR2 FQNEAQ. The V and J ends lost 3 bases and 4 bases respectively, with 13 bases between them. CDR3 size: 14 residues. The DNA for the CDR3 is TGTGCCAGCAGCTTTGCAGGGGGGGTGTACGAGCAGTACTTC. Translated, it gives CASSFAGGVYEQYF.

This rearrangement joins TRBV7-3 to TRBJ1-5; D gene ambiguous. Germline V gene lookup returns CDR1 SGHTA and CDR2 FQGTGA. The CDR3 spans 13 residues. The V gene lost 5 bases and the J gene lost 0 bases, with 5 bases spanning the gap. The CDR3 coding sequence is TGTGCCAGCAGCCGCAGTAGCAATCAGCCCCAGCATTTT. Translated, it gives CASSRSSNQPQHF.